These 16 T cell receptor beta chains were all obtained from the same sample, sequenced in a study of T cell responses to AZD1222 COVID-19 vaccine. The assay was immunoSEQ multiplex PCR, and TCRdb's table has in-frame clones only and misses some. The sample records over 90,000 clones, roughly 88% being singletons. The specimen comprised peripheral blood, sampled on day 0 of AZD1222 vaccination. Receptors originate from an adult in good health.

The chain links TRBV6-5 to TRBJ1-2; the D gene is possibly TRBD1 (5 bases). V was clipped by 2 bases and J by 8 bases, with 9 bases between them. Looked up from germline, CDR1 is MNHEY and CDR2 is SVGAGI. This CDR3 contains 12 residues. CDR3: CASSYQGNGYTF. The CDR3 bases are TGTGCCAGCAGTTACCAGGGAAACGGCTACACCTTC.

The chain uses TRBV3-1 (or the pseudogene TRBV3-2) and TRBJ2-7, with TRBD2 matching 8 bases. Germline loops: CDR1 LGHDT, CDR2 YNNKEL (reference sequence). Trimming at V came to 0 bases and at J to 2 bases, leaving 3 bases not matched to a gene. The CDR3 is 15 residues long. CDR3 DNA sequence: TGTGCCAGCAGCCAAGAGACGGGACTAGCCTACGAGCAGTACTTC. Translated, it gives CASSQETGLAYEQYF.

The chain joins TRBV19 to TRBJ1-2; no definite D call. This CDR3 has 11 residues. Trimming removed 3 bases from V and 4 bases from J, with 3 bases in between. Germline-derived CDR1 and CDR2 are LNHDA and SQIVND (reference sequence). The CDR3 DNA reads as TGTGCCAGTAGTATCTTCTATGGCTACACCTTC. As protein: CASSIFYGYTF.

The genes are TRBV7-9 and TRBJ2-7, with D perhaps assigned TRBD1 or TRBD2 (5 bases each). V was pared by 1 base and J by 4 bases, with 14 bases between. Germline V lookup: CDR1 SEHNR, CDR2 FQNEAQ (reference sequence). This CDR3 contains 15 residues. The CDR3 region has the DNA TGTGCCAGCAGCTTAGAGAGGGGCCCCGCTTACGAGCAGTACTTC. It translates to CASSLERGPAYEQYF.

The chain recombines TRBV28 with TRBJ1-1; TRBD1 matches 7 bases. The germline V gene has CDR1 MDHEN and CDR2 SYDVKM. Trimming took 7 bases from V and 0 from J; bases not matched to a gene: 5. The CDR3 runs to 14 residues. The CDR3 sequence: CASTRGQLNTEAFF. The CDR3 nucleotides are TGTGCCAGCACCCGGGGACAGCTGAACACTGAAGCTTTCTTT.

This rearrangement joins TRBV30 to TRBJ1-6, with D tentatively TRBD1 (6 bases). Germline CDR1 is GTSNPN and CDR2 is SVGIG (reference sequence). The V end was cut by 1 base, the J end by 6 bases, with 13 bases between. The CDR3 length is 15 residues. The CDR3 here is CAWSAPGHFNSPLHF. The CDR3 DNA follows: TGTGCCTGGAGTGCCCCGGGACACTTTAATTCACCCCTCCACTTT.

The chain is built from TRBV11-3 and TRBJ1-1; 7 nucleotides match TRBD1. CDR1 is SGHNT and CDR2 is YENEEA in the germline V gene. CDR3 length: 13 amino acids. With 5 bases clipped from V and 4 bases from J, the junction kept 4 bases outside the gene matches. The DNA for the CDR3 is TGTGCCAGCAGCCCACAGGGGACCACTGAAGCTTTCTTT. Residues: CASSPQGTTEAFF.

The chain has TRBV23-1 and TRBJ2-7; maybe TRBD1 (6 bases). TRBV23-1 has ORF status, its function being uncertain. V lost 0 bases and J lost 0, with 12 bases in between. The CDR3 has 16 residues. CDR3 nucleotides: TGCGCCAGCAGTCAATCAAGGACAGCTAGCTCCTACGAGCAGTACTTC. Its protein product is CASSQSRTASSYEQYF.

The rearrangement links TRBV28 to TRBJ1-3, with 7 positions matching TRBD1. With V trimmed by 5 bases and J by 1 base, 8 bases remained unmatched. Per germline, CDR1 MDHEN and CDR2 SYDVKM. This CDR3 spans 16 amino acids. The CDR3 sequence is CASSPHTGVSGNTIYF. Written as DNA, the CDR3 is TGTGCCAGCAGTCCTCACACAGGGGTGTCTGGAAACACCATATATTTT.

The gene calls are TRBV7-8 and TRBJ1-2; the match to TRBD1 covers 8 bases. The V gene end was trimmed by 3 bases and the J gene end by 3 bases; junction bases not matched to a gene: 3. This CDR3 contains 14 residues. Germline CDR1 SGHVS, CDR2 FQNEAQ. This chain's CDR3 is CASSLAGGHYGYTF. The CDR3 coding sequence is TGTGCCAGCAGCTTGGCAGGGGGCCACTATGGCTACACCTTC.

This chain connects TRBV7-9 to TRBJ1-1; D call uncertain. Germline loops: CDR1 SEHNR, CDR2 FQNEAQ (reference sequence). Trimming removed 5 bases from V and 5 bases from J, with 15 bases in between. CDR3 length: 14 residues. CDR3 in amino acids: CASSVRSHGTEAFF. The CDR3 region has the DNA TGTGCCAGCAGCGTACGCAGCCACGGAACTGAAGCTTTCTTT.

The chain is built from TRBV14 and TRBJ1-2; D is possibly TRBD1 (5 bases). Between the trimmed V and J ends, which lost 1 base and 7 bases, there was a span of 16 bases. The CDR3 is made up of 15 amino acids. CDR1 and CDR2 from the germline V gene are SGHDN and FVKESK. The CDR3 spells CASSQAAPGGGGYTF. DNA for the CDR3: TGTGCCAGCAGCCAAGCGGCGCCCGGGGGAGGTGGCTACACCTTC.

The chain carries TRBV28 and TRBJ1-1; maybe TRBD1 (6 bases). The CDR3 is 14 residues long. V gave up 4 bases and J gave up 4 bases, with 13 bases separating them. CDR1 and CDR2 (germline): MDHEN, SYDVKM. Here the CDR3 DNA reads TGTGCCAGCAGTTACCGCAGGGGTGTCACTGAAGCTTTCTTT. It codes for CASSYRRGVTEAFF.

J is TRBJ2-7 and V is TRBV27, with D perhaps matching TRBD1 (6 bases). The length of the CDR3 is 14 residues. In germline, CDR1 is MNHEY, CDR2 SMNVEV (reference sequence). V was shortened by 6 bases and J by 2 bases, with 14 bases between the two germline ends. The CDR3 DNA follows: TGTGCCAGCAGCCCCCGACAGGACGCCTACGAGCAGTACTTC. This gives the protein CASSPRQDAYEQYF.

The chain is built from TRBV18 and TRBJ2-7; TRBD2 agrees at 8 bases. Germline CDR1 and CDR2: KGHSH and LQKENI. Trimming took 4 bases from V and 3 from J; bases not matched to a gene: 5. The CDR3 sequence is 14 residues long. In nucleotides, the CDR3 is TGTGCCAGCTCACTAGCGGGGACCGACTACGAGCAGTACTTC. It yields the protein CASSLAGTDYEQYF.

The gene calls are TRBV2 and TRBJ2-1, with 14 bases lining up with TRBD2. Losses at the gene ends were 4 bases for V and 9 bases for J; bases not matched to a gene: 11. CDR1 and CDR2 (germline): SNHLY, FYNNEI. The CDR3 runs to 17 residues. CDR3 in amino acids: CASSVVKTSGGAGEQFF. In nucleotides, the CDR3 is TGTGCCAGCAGTGTTGTTAAGACTAGCGGGGGGGCTGGTGAGCAGTTCTTC.